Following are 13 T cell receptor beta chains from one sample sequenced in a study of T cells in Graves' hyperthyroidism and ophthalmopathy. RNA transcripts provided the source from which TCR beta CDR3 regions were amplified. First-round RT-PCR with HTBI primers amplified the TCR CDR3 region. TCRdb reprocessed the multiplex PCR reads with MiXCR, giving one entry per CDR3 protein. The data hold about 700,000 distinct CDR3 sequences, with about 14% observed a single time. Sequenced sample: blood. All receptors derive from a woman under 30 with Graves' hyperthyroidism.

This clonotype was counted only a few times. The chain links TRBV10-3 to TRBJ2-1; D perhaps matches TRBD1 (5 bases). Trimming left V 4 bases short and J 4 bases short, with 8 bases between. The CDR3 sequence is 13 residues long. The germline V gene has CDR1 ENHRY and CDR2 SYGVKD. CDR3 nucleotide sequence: TGTGCCATCAGTGCGGACAAATACAATGAGCAGTTCTTC. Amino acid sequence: CAISADKYNEQFF.

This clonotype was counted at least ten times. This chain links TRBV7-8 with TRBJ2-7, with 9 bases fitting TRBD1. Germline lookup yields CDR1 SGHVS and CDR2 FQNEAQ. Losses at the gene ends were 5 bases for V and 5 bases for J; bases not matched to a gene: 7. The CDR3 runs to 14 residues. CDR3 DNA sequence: TGTGCCAGCAGCCCGGGGACAGGGAGTCACGAGCAGTACTTC. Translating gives CASSPGTGSHEQYF. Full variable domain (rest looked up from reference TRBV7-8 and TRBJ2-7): GAGVSQSPRYKVAKRGQDVALRCDPISGHVSLFWYQQALGQGPEFLTYFQNEAQLDKSGLPSDRFFAERPEGSVSTLKIQRTQQEDSAVYLCASSPGTGSHEQYFGPGTRLTVT.

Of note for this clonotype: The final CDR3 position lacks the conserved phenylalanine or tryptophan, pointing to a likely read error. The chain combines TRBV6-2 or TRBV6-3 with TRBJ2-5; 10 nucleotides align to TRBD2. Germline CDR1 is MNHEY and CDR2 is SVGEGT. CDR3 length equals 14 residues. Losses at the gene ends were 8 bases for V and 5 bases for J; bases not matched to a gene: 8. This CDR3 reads CASARSSGRETQYS. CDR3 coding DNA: TGTGCCAGCGCTAGGAGTAGCGGGAGGGAGACCCAGTACTCC.

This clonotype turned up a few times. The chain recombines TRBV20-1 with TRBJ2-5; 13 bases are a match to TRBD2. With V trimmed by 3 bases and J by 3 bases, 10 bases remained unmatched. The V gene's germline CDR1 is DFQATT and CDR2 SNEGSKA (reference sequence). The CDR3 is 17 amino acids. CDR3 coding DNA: TGCAGTGCTAGCCGGACTAGCGGGAGAAAGACAGAAGAGACCCAGTACTTC. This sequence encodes CSASRTSGRKTEETQYF.

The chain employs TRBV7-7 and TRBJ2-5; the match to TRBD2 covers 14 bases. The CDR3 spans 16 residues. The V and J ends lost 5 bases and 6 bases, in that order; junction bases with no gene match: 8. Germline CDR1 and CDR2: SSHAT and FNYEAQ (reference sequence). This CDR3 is CASSGTSGRVGKTQYF. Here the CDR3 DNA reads TGTGCCAGCAGCGGGACTAGCGGGAGAGTGGGCAAGACCCAGTACTTC.

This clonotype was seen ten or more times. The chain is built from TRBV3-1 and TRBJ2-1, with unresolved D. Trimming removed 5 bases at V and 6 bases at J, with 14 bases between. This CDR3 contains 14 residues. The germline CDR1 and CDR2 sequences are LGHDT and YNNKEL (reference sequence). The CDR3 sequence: CASSYLGLGNEQFF. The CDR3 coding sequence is TGTGCCAGCAGCTACCTCGGGTTAGGCAATGAGCAGTTCTTC.

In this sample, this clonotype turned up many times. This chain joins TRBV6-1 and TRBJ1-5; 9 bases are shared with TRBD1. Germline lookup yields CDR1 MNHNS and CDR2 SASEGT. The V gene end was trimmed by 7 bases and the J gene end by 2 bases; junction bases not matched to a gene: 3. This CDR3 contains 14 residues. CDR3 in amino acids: CASKRTGGNQPQHF. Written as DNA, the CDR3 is TGTGCCAGCAAACGGACAGGGGGCAATCAGCCCCAGCATTTT.

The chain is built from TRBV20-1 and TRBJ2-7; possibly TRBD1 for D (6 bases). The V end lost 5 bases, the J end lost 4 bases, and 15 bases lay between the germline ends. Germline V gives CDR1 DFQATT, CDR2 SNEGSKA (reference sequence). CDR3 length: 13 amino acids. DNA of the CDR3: TGCAGTGCTGGCACGGTGGGGGCGTACGAGCAGTACTTC. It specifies CSAGTVGAYEQYF.

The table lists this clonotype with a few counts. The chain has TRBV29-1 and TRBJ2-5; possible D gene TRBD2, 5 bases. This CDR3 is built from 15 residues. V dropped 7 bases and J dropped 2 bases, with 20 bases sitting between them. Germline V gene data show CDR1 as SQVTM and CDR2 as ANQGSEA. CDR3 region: CSAEGGPGNQETQYF. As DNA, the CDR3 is TGCAGCGCAGAGGGCGGCCCGGGCAATCAAGAGACCCAGTACTTC.

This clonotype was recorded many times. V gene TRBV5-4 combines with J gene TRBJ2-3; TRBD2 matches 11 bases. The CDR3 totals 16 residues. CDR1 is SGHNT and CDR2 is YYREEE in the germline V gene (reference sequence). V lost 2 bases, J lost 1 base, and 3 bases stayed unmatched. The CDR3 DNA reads TGTGCCAGCAGCTTTCGGGGACTAGCGGGCACAGATACGCAGTATTTT. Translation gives CASSFRGLAGTDTQYF.

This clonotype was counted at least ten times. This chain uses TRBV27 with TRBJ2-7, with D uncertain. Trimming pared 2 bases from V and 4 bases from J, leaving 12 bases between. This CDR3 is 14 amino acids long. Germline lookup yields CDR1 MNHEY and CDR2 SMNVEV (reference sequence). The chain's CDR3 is CASSLVGTRYEQYF. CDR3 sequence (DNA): TGTGCCAGCAGTTTAGTGGGTACCCGGTACGAGCAGTACTTC.

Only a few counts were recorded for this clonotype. Here the CDR3 reads CSVVGGNDAKNIQYF. The CDR3 nucleotides read TGCAGCGTTGTAGGGGGGAATGATGCCAAAAACATTCAGTACTTC. V gene TRBV29-1 combines with J gene TRBJ2-4; perhaps D is TRBD1 or TRBD2 (6 bases each). Germline V gene sequence: CDR1 SQVTM, CDR2 ANQGSEA. Trimming removed 4 bases from V and 1 base from J, with 14 bases in between. The CDR3 covers 15 residues.

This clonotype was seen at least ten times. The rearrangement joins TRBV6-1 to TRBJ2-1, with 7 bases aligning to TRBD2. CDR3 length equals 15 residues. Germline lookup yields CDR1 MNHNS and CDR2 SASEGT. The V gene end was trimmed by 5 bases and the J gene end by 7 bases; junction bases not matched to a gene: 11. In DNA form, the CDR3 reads TGTGCCAGCAGTTATGTCCCAGCGGGACCAAATGAGCAGTTCTTC. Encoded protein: CASSYVPAGPNEQFF.